This TCR beta chain derives from a study of CD8+ T cells in alopecia areata. Study summary: Tofacitinib continued for 6 to 18 months and was then withheld for 6 months. The study, taken as a whole, reports: Scalp clonality decreased significantly with tofacitinib, and so did expanded CD8+ clones among the top 100. Mice showed clearer TCR sharing than patients did, a gap that was possibly HLA-related.

This clone showed up just a few times. The antigen is unknown. Other DNA variants within this sample encode the same CDR3. Sequencing relied on a cDNA template that was reverse transcribed from extracted RNA. Assay used: immunoSEQ multiplex PCR; TCRdb lists only in-frame clones, some missing. The sample has around 290,000 clones; over 45% are singletons. Treatment of the sample: oral pan-JAK inhibitor, 5-10 mg twice daily. The length of the CDR3 is 10 residues. V was cut by 4 bases and J by 5 bases, with 5 bases left in between. Germline CDR1 and CDR2: SQVTM and ANQGSEA. Source: CD4+ T cells sorted from blood, taken at week 24, from a patient treated with tofacitinib. The receptor was isolated from a human donor with alopecia areata. The chain has TRBV29-1 and TRBJ2-5, with D uncertain. The DNA of the CDR3 is TGCAGCGTTGGTCGGGAGACCCAGTACTTC. Its translation: CSVGRETQYF.